The T cell receptor (beta chain) under discussion was sequenced for a study of spatial heterogeneity in lung cancer. The wider study: Strong correlation linked TCR transcript counts in tumor regions to a T cell module score derived from matched bulk RNA-seq. Regarding the study as a whole: Estimated TCR-seq coverage of tumor T cells was only around 7.4% for alpha chains. For beta chains, the corresponding estimate was about 13%. Tumor mutation counts were tracked by expanded intratumoral alpha and beta TCR counts.

Per germline, CDR1 DFQATT and CDR2 SNEGSKA (reference sequence). V lost 6 bases and J 7 bases, leaving 19 bases between the germline ends. The length of the CDR3 is 13 residues. This clonotype was seen ten or more times. Antigen unknown. Every TCR cDNA molecule bore its own unique molecular identifier. Via MiXCR, TCRdb re-called the 5' RACE reads, giving one row per CDR3 protein. In the table there are around 23,000 distinct CDR3 sequences, approximately 6.5% of which are singletons. Documented time point: sample taken at primary tumor resection. No cell sorting; template was whole RNA from tumor, lung tissue or PBMC.

This TCR was recovered from a male donor with early-stage non-small cell lung cancer. Material: lung tumor tissue, obtained at surgery. The chain links TRBV20-1 to TRBJ2-7; perhaps TRBD1 as D (6 bases). CDR3 sequence (DNA): TGCAGTGCAATGGACAGATACAACTGGGAGCAGTACTTC. It yields the protein CSAMDRYNWEQYF.